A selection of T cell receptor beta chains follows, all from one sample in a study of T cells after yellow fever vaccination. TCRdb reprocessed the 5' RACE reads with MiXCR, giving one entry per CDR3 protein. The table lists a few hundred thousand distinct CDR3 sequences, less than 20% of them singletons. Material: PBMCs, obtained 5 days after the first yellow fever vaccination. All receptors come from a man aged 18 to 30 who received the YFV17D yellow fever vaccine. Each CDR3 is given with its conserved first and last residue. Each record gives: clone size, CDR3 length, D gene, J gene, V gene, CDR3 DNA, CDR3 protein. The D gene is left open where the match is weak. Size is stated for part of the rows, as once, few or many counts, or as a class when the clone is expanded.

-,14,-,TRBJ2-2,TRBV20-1,TGCAGTGCTCCTCGACCGGGGAACACCGGGGAGCTGTTTTTT,CSAPRPGNTGELFF
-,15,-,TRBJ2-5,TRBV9,TGTGCCAGCAGCGCGCTGGGGGGCCGTCAAGAGACCCAGTACTTC,CASSALGGRQETQYF
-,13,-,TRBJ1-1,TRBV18,TGTGCCAGCTCACCACTCGAGGGCCCTGAAGCTTTCTTT,CASSPLEGPEAFF
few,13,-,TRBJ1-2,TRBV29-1,TGCAGCGTGGACCCTTCGAGAGGCTATGGCTACACCTTC,CSVDPSRGYGYTF
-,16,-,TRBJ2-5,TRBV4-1,TGCGCCAGCAGCCAAGAAGGCCAGGGGGGGTTAGAGACCCAGTACTTC,CASSQEGQGGLETQYF
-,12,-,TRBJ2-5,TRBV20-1,TGCAGTGCTAGTAAACGAGGAGAGACCCAGTACTTC,CSASKRGETQYF
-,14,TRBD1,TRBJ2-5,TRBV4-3,TGCGCCAGCAGCCAGAAGGGGACAGGGGCGATACCTTACTTC,CASSQKGTGAIPYF
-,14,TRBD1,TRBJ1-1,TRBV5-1,TGCGCCAGCAGCGCCAATTCTGGACAGGGGGAAGCTTTCTTT,CASSANSGQGEAFF
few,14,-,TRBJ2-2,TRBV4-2,TGTGCCAGCAGCCAAGTTGGGAGGACCGGGGAGCTGTTTTTT,CASSQVGRTGELFF
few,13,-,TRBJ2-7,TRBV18,TGTGCCAGCTCAGAGGAACCATCCTACGAGCAGTACTTC,CASSEEPSYEQYF
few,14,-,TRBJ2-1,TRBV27,TGTGCCAGCACCGTTATGGGGGAATACAATGAGCAGTTCTTC,CASTVMGEYNEQFF
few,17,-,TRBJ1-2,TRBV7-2,TGTGCCAGCAGCTCACCGGGGCGGCAGGGAGTCTGGTATGGCTACACCTTC,CASSSPGRQGVWYGYTF
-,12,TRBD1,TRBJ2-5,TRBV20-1,TGCAGTGCTCCCGGACAGGGGGAGACCCAGTACTTC,CSAPGQGETQYF
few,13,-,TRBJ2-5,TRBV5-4,TGTGCCAGCAGCTTGATCACGGAGGAGACCCAGTACTTC,CASSLITEETQYF
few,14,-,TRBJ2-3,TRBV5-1,TGCGCCAGCAGCGCCGCCTTTAGCACAGATACGCAGTATTTT,CASSAAFSTDTQYF
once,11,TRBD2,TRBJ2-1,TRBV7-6,TGTGCCAGCAGCTTGGGGGGGGTAAAGTTCTTC,CASSLGGVKFF
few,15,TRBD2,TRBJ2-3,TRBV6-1,TGTGCCAGCAGTGAGCTAGCGGGGACCCCGGATACGCAGTATTTT,CASSELAGTPDTQYF
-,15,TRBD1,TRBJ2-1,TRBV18,TGTGCCAGCTCACCACCGTCTCAGGGGGCCAGTGAGCAGTTCTTC,CASSPPSQGASEQFF
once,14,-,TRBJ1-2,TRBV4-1,TGCGCCAGCAGCCAAGCTGACAGGCTCTATGGCTACACCTTC,CASSQADRLYGYTF
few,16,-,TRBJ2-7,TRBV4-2,TGTGCCAGCAGCCAAGATTGGGAAGGAGGGGACTACGAGCAGTACTTC,CASSQDWEGGDYEQYF
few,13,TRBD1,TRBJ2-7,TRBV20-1,TGCAGTGCTCCAATTGGGACAGGGGACGAGCAGTACTTC,CSAPIGTGDEQYF
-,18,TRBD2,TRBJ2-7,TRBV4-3,TGCGCCAGCAGCCACCTCGGGACTAGCGGGGGGGGCTCCTACGAGCAGTACTTC,CASSHLGTSGGGSYEQYF
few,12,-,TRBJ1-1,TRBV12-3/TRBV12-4,TGTGCCAGCAGTCATTCCCCCACTGAAGCTTTCTTT,CASSHSPTEAFF
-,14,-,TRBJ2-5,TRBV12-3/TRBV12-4,TGTGCCAGCAGTTTCGGGGGATTGGGGGAGACCCAGTACTTC,CASSFGGLGETQYF
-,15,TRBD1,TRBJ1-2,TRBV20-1,TGCAGTGCTAGAGAATTCAGGGGGGTAGACTATGGCTACACCTTC,CSAREFRGVDYGYTF
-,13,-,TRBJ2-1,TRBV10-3,TGTGCCATCGGGACGGGTCTTTACAATGAGCAGTTCTTC,CAIGTGLYNEQFF
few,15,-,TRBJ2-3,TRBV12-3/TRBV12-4,TGTGCCAGCAGTTTTCAGGGGACCCCCCACACAACGCAGTATTTT,CASSFQGTPHTTQYF
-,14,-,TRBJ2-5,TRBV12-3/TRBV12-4,TGTGCCAGCAGTTTGATGGGTGGGGCGGAGACCCAGTACTTC,CASSLMGGAETQYF
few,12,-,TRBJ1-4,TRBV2,TGTGCCAGCAGTGATTGGGAAGAAAAACTGTTTTTT,CASSDWEEKLFF
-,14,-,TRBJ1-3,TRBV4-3,TGCGCCAGCAGCCAAGGCAGGGCTGGAAACACCATAAATTTT,CASSQGRAGNTINF
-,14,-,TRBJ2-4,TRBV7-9,TGTGCCAGCAGCTTAGCCCTTAGAGGAAACATTCAGTACTTC,CASSLALRGNIQYF
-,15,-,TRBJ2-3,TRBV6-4,TGTGCCAGCAGTGCCCGGACGGGGGCCGCAGATACGCAGTATTTT,CASSARTGAADTQYF